This TCR beta chain stems from a study of cytomegalovirus exposure and HLA in healthy donors. The CDR3 contains 12 residues. Germline V gene data show CDR1 as MNHEY and CDR2 as SMNVEV (reference sequence). The ends were cut back, 3 bases at V and 8 bases at J, with 10 bases in the middle. Among the donors, all were healthy bone marrow donors. Whereas donors were nominally healthy upon sampling, unrecorded immune exposures were probable. Vbeta (60) and Jbeta (13) primers were used in the PCR. Sequencing used immunoSEQ multiplex PCR; TCRdb keeps in-frame clones, though not all of them. The sample holds 100,000 to 150,000 clones, about four fifths seen once.

The sequencing input was PBMCs. This receptor was identified in a man aged 40-55 years in good health and CMV-seronegative. The chain couples TRBV27 to TRBJ1-1; no firm D call. Written as DNA, the CDR3 is TGTGCCAGCAGTTTGGGTGGAGGGGAAGCTTTCTTT. Protein: CASSLGGGEAFF.